What follows are 29 T cell receptor beta chains derived from one specimen sequenced in a study of glioma-infiltrating T cells. The iRepertoire nested amplicon-rescue multiplex PCR amplified TCR alpha and beta CDR3s from RNA. TCRdb ran MiXCR on the multiplex PCR reads and lists one entry per CDR3 protein. The sample lists about 400,000 distinct CDR3 sequences, more than 35% occurring once. Sequencing was performed on glioma tissue, nonneoplastic brain tissue, or PBMCs (not recorded which). These receptors were collected from a human donor with low-grade glioma or glioblastoma, undergoing nonglioma brain surgery, or in good health (not recorded which).

The table lists this clonotype with many counts. This chain connects TRBV20-1 to TRBJ2-7; 10 positions agree with TRBD1. Losses at the gene ends were 2 bases for V and 5 bases for J; bases not matched to a gene: 9. Germline V gives CDR1 DFQATT, CDR2 SNEGSKA (reference sequence). The CDR3 has 15 residues. CDR3 sequence reads: CSARPPGTGDHEQYF. CDR3 DNA: TGCAGTGCTAGACCCCCCGGGACAGGGGACCACGAGCAGTACTTC.

The chain uses TRBV3-1 and TRBJ1-2; no firm D call. The CDR3 consists of 12 residues. Germline-derived CDR1 and CDR2 are LGHDT and YNNKEL (reference sequence). Trimming stripped 1 base from V and 8 bases from J, with 8 bases between. CDR3 loop: CASSQGVRGYTF. In nucleotides, the CDR3 is TGTGCCAGCAGCCAAGGGGTCAGGGGCTACACCTTC.

This clonotype was found many times. The V and J genes are TRBV6-2 or TRBV6-3 and TRBJ1-2; 7 bases agree with TRBD1. With 6 bases clipped from V and 5 bases from J, the junction kept 12 bases outside the gene matches. The CDR3 runs to 15 residues. The germline gives CDR1 MNHEY, CDR2 SVGEGT. The CDR3, as DNA: TGTGCCAGCAGAGGCGCAGGGGGAAGAGTGTATGGCTACACCTTC. Amino acid sequence: CASRGAGGRVYGYTF.

V and J are TRBV7-9 and TRBJ2-2; unclear D gene. CDR3 length equals 14 residues. The V end lost 10 bases, the J end lost 1 base, and 13 bases lay between the germline ends. Germline assignment: CDR1 SEHNR and CDR2 FQNEAQ (reference sequence). CDR3 DNA: TGTGCCACCCACGGCCCACAGAACACCGGGGAGCTGTTTTTT. The encoded protein is CATHGPQNTGELFF.

This clonotype was recorded at least ten times. The chain couples TRBV20-1 to TRBJ1-5; D not resolved. V shed 6 bases and J shed 4 bases, with 10 bases lying between them. Germline CDR1 DFQATT, CDR2 SNEGSKA (reference sequence). There are 12 residues in the CDR3. In DNA form, the CDR3 reads TGCAGTGCCGCAGACTTAAATCAGCCCCAGCATTTT. This encodes CSAADLNQPQHF.

This clonotype was recorded many times. The chain links TRBV5-5 to TRBJ1-2; 7 nucleotides agree with TRBD1. The junction had 3 bases not matched to a gene; V was cut back by 0 bases and J by 7 bases. The germline CDR1 and CDR2 sequences are SGHKS and YYEKEE (reference sequence). The CDR3 sequence is 13 residues long. DNA for the CDR3: TGTGCCAGCAGCTTGGGGACAGGAGGTGGCTACACCTTC. It yields the protein CASSLGTGGGYTF.

Turning to this clonotype: A much larger clone differs from this one at a single base, so this may be a read error. The CDR3 protein is CASSSGPYDQYF. The CDR3 DNA reads TGTGCCAGCAGCTCAGGACCATACGATCAGTACTTC. The V and J genes are TRBV27 and TRBJ2-7; D is undetermined. Germline CDR1 MNHEY, CDR2 SMNVEV (reference sequence). The CDR3 runs 12 residues.

The genes are TRBV9 and TRBJ2-7, with 10 bases fitting TRBD2. Germline V gene lookup returns CDR1 SGDLS and CDR2 YYNGEE. V shed 3 bases and J 4 bases; nucleotides not matched to a gene: 4. The CDR3 totals 14 residues. This CDR3 is CASSASGRGYEQYF. CDR3 DNA: TGTGCCAGCAGCGCTAGCGGGAGAGGATACGAGCAGTACTTC.

As DNA, the CDR3 is TGCAGTGCTTCGCAAGGGACGGGTGAAAAACTGTTTTTT. This translates into CSASQGTGEKLFF. V is TRBV20-1 and J is TRBJ1-4, with D possibly TRBD1 on 5 matching bases. This CDR3 has 13 amino acids. Per germline, CDR1 DFQATT and CDR2 SNEGSKA (reference sequence). V lost 5 bases to trimming and J lost 7 bases, with 14 bases between them.

This clonotype was recorded at least ten times. The rearrangement joins TRBV6-2 or TRBV6-3 to TRBJ2-7, with D possibly matching TRBD2 (6 bases). This CDR3 has 14 residues. Germline CDR1 MNHEY, CDR2 SVGEGT. V lost 1 base and J lost 0, with 7 bases in between. The CDR3 DNA is TGTGCCAGCAGTTACTACGGGGGCTCCTACGAGCAGTACTTC. This translates into CASSYYGGSYEQYF.

Ten or more counts support this clonotype. This chain uses TRBV28 with TRBJ2-7; 14 positions agree with TRBD2. Germline CDR1 is MDHEN and CDR2 is SYDVKM. This CDR3 comprises 14 residues. V was pared by 6 bases and J by 9 bases, with 7 bases of the junction left unmatched. In DNA, the CDR3 is TGTGCCAGCAGGGGGACTAGCGGGAGTCGACGGCAGTACTTC. Translated: CASRGTSGSRRQYF.

Ten or more counts support this clonotype. The rearrangement joins TRBV6-2 or TRBV6-3 to TRBJ2-4; D is undetermined. Germline CDR1 is MNHEY and CDR2 is SVGEGT. This CDR3 is built from 15 residues. Deletions cut 6 bases from V and 0 bases from J, with 12 bases between. The CDR3 region is CASSLRPLAKNIQYF. The CDR3 DNA sequence: TGTGCCAGCAGCCTCAGACCATTAGCCAAAAACATTCAGTACTTC.

The rearrangement uses TRBV12-3 or TRBV12-4 and TRBJ2-1; D ambiguous. Trimming pared 5 bases from V and 8 bases from J, leaving 25 bases between. The CDR3 contains 17 residues. This chain's CDR3 is CASSPQYGRHRGHEQFF. CDR3 DNA sequence: TGTGCCAGCAGTCCCCAGTACGGCCGACACCGTGGCCATGAGCAGTTCTTC.

This rearrangement joins TRBV19 to TRBJ2-7, with D perhaps given as TRBD1 or TRBD2 (5 bases each). Germline values: CDR1 LNHDA, CDR2 SQIVND (reference sequence). V lost 3 bases and J 0 bases, leaving 12 bases between the germline ends. The CDR3 has 15 amino acids. CDR3 loop: CASSIGTVSSYEQYF. CDR3 DNA: TGTGCCAGTAGTATTGGGACGGTGAGCTCCTACGAGCAGTACTTC.

In regard to this clonotype: A clone one base away is much larger, so this may be a read error. The CDR3 bases are TGTGCCAGCGGTTACCGGAGCTCCTACAATGAGCAGTTCTTC. Translated: CASGYRSSYNEQFF. This chain joins TRBV6-5 and TRBJ2-1, with D hard to call. The CDR3 spans 14 residues. CDR1 and CDR2 from the germline V gene are MNHEY and SVGAGI.

This clonotype was seen only a few times. The chain has TRBV7-6 and TRBJ2-7; D is perhaps TRBD1 or TRBD2 (5 bases each). The germline gives CDR1 SGHVS, CDR2 FNYEAQ. This CDR3 comprises 16 residues. V gave up 5 bases and J gave up 3 bases, with 20 bases separating them. CDR3 residues: CASSREAAGLSYEQYF. The CDR3 DNA reads TGTGCCAGCAGCAGAGAAGCGGCAGGGCTAAGCTACGAGCAGTACTTC. The entire variable domain, with the rest obtained from reference TRBV7-6 and TRBJ2-7, is as follows: GAGVSQSPRYKVTKRGQDVALRCDPISGHVSLYWYRQALGQGPEFLTYFNYEAQQDKSGLPNDRFSAERPEGSISTLTIQRTEQRDSAMYRCASSREAAGLSYEQYFGPGTRLTVT.

Of note for this clonotype: Being one base from a much bigger clone, this may be a read error. The chain combines TRBV20-1 with TRBJ1-2; TRBD1 matches at 9 bases. The CDR3 is made up of 13 amino acids. V shed 1 base and J 6 bases; nucleotides not matched to a gene: 3. Germline V CDR1 and CDR2: DFQATT, SNEGSKA (reference sequence). The CDR3 DNA follows: TGCAGTGCTAGAGTGGGACAGGGTAATGGCTACACCTTC. This translates into CSARVGQGNGYTF.

This clonotype was observed at least ten times. The rearrangement joins TRBV6-1 to TRBJ2-1; a possible D gene is TRBD2 (6 bases). Germline CDR1 reads MNHNS; CDR2 reads SASEGT. The V end lost 7 bases, the J end lost 0 bases, and 16 bases lay between the germline ends. This CDR3 comprises 16 residues. The CDR3 DNA is TGTGCCAGCAAAGACCCTAGCGCAGGCTCCTACAATGAGCAGTTCTTC. As protein: CASKDPSAGSYNEQFF.

The rearrangement joins TRBV19 to TRBJ2-7, with 9 bases aligning to TRBD2. The CDR3 spans 14 residues. V shed 6 bases, J shed 7 bases, and the junction held 10 bases outside the gene matches. Germline assignment: CDR1 LNHDA and CDR2 SQIVND (reference sequence). The CDR3 loop is CASSRSGGNNEQYF. CDR3 coding DNA: TGTGCCAGTAGCAGAAGCGGGGGGAACAATGAGCAGTACTTC.

Regarding this clonotype: A read error is possible here, since a much larger clone lies one base away. This chain links TRBV20-1 with TRBJ2-7, with unresolved D. The CDR3 contains 13 residues. The V gene's germline CDR1 is DFQATT and CDR2 SNEGSKA (reference sequence). The CDR3 DNA is TGCAGCCCTCCGGATCTCTCCACCTACGAGCAGTACTTC. Encoded protein: CSPPDLSTYEQYF.

The chain has TRBV20-1 and TRBJ2-1; 9 positions agree with TRBD2. Germline V gene data show CDR1 as DFQATT and CDR2 as SNEGSKA (reference sequence). Germline trimming cut 2 bases from V and 2 bases from J; bases unmatched to any gene: 16. There are 19 residues in the CDR3. Written as DNA, the CDR3 is TGCAGTGCTAGATCCGGGACTAGCAGTCCCCCCGGGGCCTACAATGAGCAGTTCTTC. It specifies CSARSGTSSPPGAYNEQFF.

The V and J genes are TRBV4-2 and TRBJ1-2; D remains unclear. This CDR3 has 14 residues. CDR1 and CDR2 from the germline V gene are LGHNA and YNFKEQ. The V end was cut by 2 bases, the J end by 6 bases, with 13 bases between. CDR3 loop: CASSQHVGRHGYTF. CDR3 DNA sequence: TGTGCCAGCAGCCAACACGTCGGGAGACATGGCTACACCTTC.

The table lists this clonotype with many counts. CDR3 nucleotide sequence: TGTGCCAGCAGTTCCCCGACTGACAGGGCAGATACGCAGTATTTT. Translated, it gives CASSSPTDRADTQYF. The chain carries TRBV6-2 or TRBV6-3 and TRBJ2-3, with 7 bases aligning to TRBD1. CDR1 MNHEY and CDR2 SVGEGT come from the germline V gene. V lost 4 bases and J lost 4; bases outside the gene matches: 8. The CDR3 loop spans 15 amino acids.

Of note for this clonotype: A much larger clone differs from this one at a single base, so this may be a read error. The chain carries TRBV6-2 or TRBV6-3 and TRBJ1-2, with 7 bases matching TRBD1. Losses at the gene ends were 4 bases for V and 5 bases for J; bases not matched to a gene: 10. This CDR3 is built from 15 residues. Germline V gene sequence: CDR1 MNHEY, CDR2 SVGEGT. The CDR3 sequence: CASSFDRAHLYGYTF. CDR3 bases: TGTGCCAGCAGTTTCGACAGGGCCCATTTATATGGCTACACCTTC.

The table lists this clonotype with a few counts. V and J are TRBV4-1 and TRBJ2-1; 11 bases map to TRBD2. The CDR3 consists of 15 residues. Trimming removed 0 bases from V and 9 bases from J; junction bases left unmatched: 4. In germline, CDR1 is MGHRA, CDR2 YSYEKL. CDR3 sequence: CASSQESLAGGEQFF. In DNA, the CDR3 is TGCGCCAGCAGCCAAGAATCGCTAGCGGGAGGTGAGCAGTTCTTC.

The chain employs TRBV6-2 or TRBV6-3 and TRBJ2-1; D tentatively fits TRBD1 or TRBD2 (6 bases each). There are 15 residues in the CDR3. CDR1 and CDR2 (germline): MNHEY, SVGEGT. V was pared by 7 bases and J by 0 bases, with 13 bases between. The CDR3 sequence: CASKGGSSSYNEQFF. CDR3 coding DNA: TGTGCCAGCAAGGGGGGCTCCAGCTCCTACAATGAGCAGTTCTTC.

In regard to this clonotype: A clone one base away is much larger, so this may be a read error. The CDR3 is CSYTQSNQPQHF. CDR3 bases: TGCAGTTACACCCAAAGCAATCAGCCCCAGCATTTT. V is TRBV20-1 and J is TRBJ1-5; no definite D call. Germline CDR1 is DFQATT and CDR2 is SNEGSKA (reference sequence). V dropped 8 bases and J dropped 1 base, with 9 bases sitting between them. The CDR3 has 12 residues.

The chain joins TRBV4-2 to TRBJ2-1; D is unclear. The tail of the sequence fits TRBJ2-7 better, so the J call may be wrong. The CDR3 consists of 14 residues. Germline values: CDR1 LGHNA, CDR2 YNFKEQ. In DNA form, the CDR3 reads TGTGCCAGCATGTCTTTGGATGGCGCCTACGAGCAGTACTTC. Its protein is CASMSLDGAYEQYF.

This chain joins TRBV4-1 and TRBJ2-7; 9 bases match TRBD2. The CDR3 runs 17 residues. V lost 2 bases and J lost 1; bases outside the gene matches: 9. Germline V gene data show CDR1 as MGHRA and CDR2 as YSYEKL. The CDR3 bases are TGCGCCAGCAGCCAACTTGACACTAGCGGGCCGTCCTACGAGCAGTACTTC. This sequence encodes CASSQLDTSGPSYEQYF.